This passage covers 6 T cell receptor beta chains from one sample sequenced in a study of cytomegalovirus exposure and HLA in healthy donors. The PCR was carried out with 60 Vbeta primers and 13 Jbeta primers. Some clones are missing from TCRdb's copy, which holds only in-frame ones; the method was immunoSEQ multiplex PCR. The sample contains under 150,000 clones, about 80% of which appear only once. Specimen: PBMCs. The receptors were sampled from a man aged 45 to 65 in good health and CMV-seronegative.

This clone was seen a handful of times. The chain is built from TRBV6-1 and TRBJ1-4, with 7 bases that match TRBD1. This CDR3 region has 13 residues. Looked up from germline, CDR1 is MNHNS and CDR2 is SASEGT. V trimming: 11 bases; J trimming: 6 bases; junction bases outside the gene matches: 9. This CDR3 reads CAGRRRGHEKLFF. Here the CDR3 DNA reads TGTGCCGGCCGCCGGAGGGGGCATGAAAAACTGTTTTTT.

The V call is TRBV29-1, the J call TRBJ2-3; D is perhaps TRBD1 (5 bases). The germline V gene has CDR1 SQVTM and CDR2 ANQGSEA. V lost 4 bases, J lost 4 bases, and 9 bases lay in between. The CDR3 has 12 amino acids. The CDR3 loop reads CSVVVGADTQYF. CDR3 coding DNA: TGCAGCGTTGTTGTAGGGGCAGATACGCAGTATTTT.

This CDR3 reads CASSGGLAGASYEQYF. CDR3 bases: TGTGCCAGCAGCGGAGGACTAGCGGGTGCCTCCTACGAGCAGTACTTC. V is TRBV5-6 and J is TRBJ2-7, with 11 positions matching TRBD2. V gave up 4 bases and J gave up 0 bases; unmatched junction bases: 6. CDR3 length: 16 residues. From germline, CDR1 is SGHDT and CDR2 YYEEEE.

This chain joins TRBV18 and TRBJ2-3; the match to TRBD1 covers 9 bases. The germline CDR1 and CDR2 sequences are KGHSH and LQKENI. V shed 5 bases and J 2 bases; nucleotides not matched to a gene: 8. This CDR3 contains 16 residues. This chain's CDR3 is CASSTGTGTDTDTQYF. The CDR3 DNA follows: TGTGCCAGCTCAACCGGGACAGGGACCGACACAGATACGCAGTATTTT.

The J gene is TRBJ1-5, the V gene TRBV28, with 7 bases that match TRBD1. The trim removed 3 bases at V and 6 bases at J, leaving 8 bases unmatched. CDR1 and CDR2 from the germline V gene are MDHEN and SYDVKM. The CDR3 totals 15 residues. CDR3: CASSLEQGSGQPQHF. The CDR3 bases are TGTGCCAGCAGTTTGGAACAGGGGTCCGGTCAGCCCCAGCATTTT. Full variable domain (remainder filled in from reference TRBV28 and TRBJ1-5): DVKVTQSSRYLVKRTGEKVFLECVQDMDHENMFWYRQDPGLGLRLIYFSYDVKMKEKGDIPEGYSVSREKKERFSLILESASTNQTSMYLCASSLEQGSGQPQHFGDGTRLSIL.

DNA of the CDR3: TGTGCCAGCAGGAAATTCGGGACAGGGACGGATACGCAGTATTTT. The encoded protein is CASRKFGTGTDTQYF. The chain uses TRBV25-1 and TRBJ2-3, with TRBD1 identical over 9 bases. Trimming removed 6 bases from V and 6 bases from J; junction bases left unmatched: 10. This CDR3 contains 15 residues. Per germline, CDR1 MGHDK and CDR2 SYGVNS.